The 26 T cell receptor beta chains listed next were all sequenced from one sample in a study of control samples from healthy donors and cancer patients. Clones were sequenced by immunoSEQ multiplex PCR, and TCRdb holds only the in-frame ones, with some missing. The repertoire holds fewer than 200,000 clones, approximately 92% seen once, with approximately 1.5% in the top ten. Specimen: blood. Receptors originate from a man between 18 and 35 years old in good health.

V usage is TRBV27 and J usage is TRBJ2-1; unclear D gene. The CDR3 extends over 12 amino acids. The ends were cut back, 2 bases at V and 14 bases at J, with 13 bases in the middle. Germline CDR1 MNHEY, CDR2 SMNVEV (reference sequence). The CDR3 loop is CASSLGRPTKFF. In DNA form, the CDR3 reads TGTGCCAGCAGTTTAGGTCGTCCCACTAAGTTCTTC.

J is TRBJ1-6 and V is TRBV7-2; no firm D call. This CDR3 has 13 amino acids. Germline values: CDR1 SGHTA, CDR2 FQGNSA. V gave up 4 bases and J gave up 8 bases, with 9 bases separating them. In DNA form, the CDR3 reads TGTGCCAGCAGCTCCCAGGACTATTCACCCCTCCACTTT. It yields the protein CASSSQDYSPLHF. Looking up the rest from reference TRBV7-2 and TRBJ1-6 gives the full variable domain: GAGVSQSPSNKVTEKGKDVELRCDPISGHTALYWYRQSLGQGLEFLIYFQGNSAPDKSGLPSDRFSAERTGGSVSTLTIQRTQQEDSAVYLCASSSQDYSPLHFGNGTRLTVT.

The chain employs TRBV14 and TRBJ1-2; D is unclear. Between the trimmed V and J ends, which lost 0 bases and 0 bases, there was a span of 11 bases. Per germline, CDR1 SGHDN and CDR2 FVKESK. The CDR3 spans 16 residues. The CDR3 bases are TGTGCCAGCAGCCAAGACGTTCAGGCCTCTAACTATGGCTACACCTTC. This encodes CASSQDVQASNYGYTF.

This sequence joins TRBV5-8 and TRBJ2-5; D possibly corresponds to TRBD1 (6 bases). The CDR3 contains 17 residues. Germline lookup yields CDR1 SGHTS and CDR2 YDEGEE. Trimming pared 7 bases from V and 1 base from J, leaving 23 bases between. This CDR3 reads CASPGSPGRGAQETQYF. The CDR3 coding sequence is TGTGCCAGCCCCGGGTCCCCCGGCAGGGGTGCCCAAGAGACCCAGTACTTC. The full variable domain, completed using reference TRBV5-8 and TRBJ2-5, is EAGVTQSPTHLIKTRGQQATLRCSPISGHTSVYWYQQALGLGLQFLLWYDEGEERNRGNFPPRFSGRQFPNYSSELNVNALELEDSALYLCASPGSPGRGAQETQYFGPGTRLLVL.

The chain is built from TRBV6-5 and TRBJ2-3; D not resolved. CDR3 size: 14 residues. Trimming took 6 bases from V and 1 from J, leaving 11 bases between them. The germline V gene encodes CDR1 MNHEY and CDR2 SVGAGI. CDR3 sequence (DNA): TGTGCCAGCAGGGCCGTCGATGGCACAGATACGCAGTATTTT. Encoded protein: CASRAVDGTDTQYF.

This chain connects TRBV19 to TRBJ2-1; TRBD1 matches 8 bases. Germline loops: CDR1 LNHDA, CDR2 SQIVND (reference sequence). The V and J ends lost 4 bases and 5 bases, in that order; junction bases with no gene match: 7. This CDR3 has 15 residues. CDR3 loop: CASSRRDRYDNEQFF. DNA for the CDR3: TGTGCCAGTAGTAGACGGGACAGGTACGACAATGAGCAGTTCTTC.

The chain couples TRBV29-1 to TRBJ1-2; possible D gene TRBD1, 6 bases. Germline V gene data show CDR1 as SQVTM and CDR2 as ANQGSEA. The CDR3 runs to 12 residues. V lost 8 bases and J 2 bases, leaving 12 bases between the germline ends. CDR3 sequence: CSSGGGNYGYTF. The CDR3 DNA reads as TGCAGCTCCGGGGGGGGCAACTATGGCTACACCTTC.

This clone occurred a few times. This chain uses TRBV28 with TRBJ1-5, with a weak D call TRBD1 (6 bases). With 4 bases removed from V and 4 bases from J, the gap between germline ends came to 20 bases. The CDR3 runs 17 residues. Germline lookup yields CDR1 MDHEN and CDR2 SYDVKM. CDR3 nucleotides: TGTGCCAGCAGTTCTCCCAGCTCAGAAGGGGGGAATCAGCCCCAGCATTTT. This translates into CASSSPSSEGGNQPQHF.

The rearrangement links TRBV7-8 to TRBJ2-7, with TRBD2 identical over 8 bases. In germline, CDR1 is SGHVS, CDR2 FQNEAQ. With 5 bases clipped from V and 6 bases from J, the junction kept 6 bases outside the gene matches. The CDR3 is made up of 13 amino acids. The CDR3 here is CASSQGTSGEQYF. CDR3 bases: TGTGCCAGCAGCCAGGGGACTAGTGGCGAGCAGTACTTC.

The sample holds a few counts of this clone. The chain links TRBV7-2 to TRBJ1-3, with TRBD1 as a possible D gene (5 bases). CDR1 is SGHTA and CDR2 is FQGNSA in the germline V gene. CDR3 length equals 13 residues. V dropped 2 bases and J dropped 4 bases, with 6 bases sitting between them. The CDR3 nucleotides are TGTGCCAGCAGCTTACACAGGGGAAACACCATATATTTT. Amino acids: CASSLHRGNTIYF.

As for this clone: Other nucleotide sequences from this sample produce the same CDR3. The gene calls are TRBV2 and TRBJ1-5, with unresolved D. Trimming took 0 bases from V and 2 from J, leaving 8 bases between them. Germline values: CDR1 SNHLY, CDR2 FYNNEI. The CDR3 consists of 15 residues. The CDR3 region has the DNA TGTGCCAGCAGTGAAGCCCGGGGTGGCAATCAGCCCCAGCATTTT. Translated: CASSEARGGNQPQHF.

DNA for the CDR3: TGTGCCAGCAGCCTGGACGGGCATAGCAATCAGCCCCAGCATTTT. It translates to CASSLDGHSNQPQHF. The rearrangement joins TRBV14 to TRBJ1-5; D remains unclear. The CDR3 runs 15 residues. V gave up 4 bases and J gave up 0 bases, with 10 bases separating them. The germline CDR1 and CDR2 sequences are SGHDN and FVKESK.

The V and J genes are TRBV19 and TRBJ1-2; 11 nucleotides align to TRBD1. The V gene's germline CDR1 is LNHDA and CDR2 SQIVND (reference sequence). The CDR3 is 15 amino acids. Germline trimming cut 5 bases from V and 8 bases from J; bases unmatched to any gene: 10. The CDR3 protein is CASSRADRGLGGYTF. The DNA of the CDR3 is TGTGCCAGTAGTCGCGCGGACAGGGGGCTAGGCGGCTACACCTTC.

The gene calls are TRBV10-3 and TRBJ1-1; D gene uncertain. There are 12 residues in the CDR3. V dropped 0 bases and J dropped 11 bases, with 10 bases sitting between them. Germline values: CDR1 ENHRY, CDR2 SYGVKD. The CDR3 DNA reads TGTGCCATCAGTGAGTCACGCGCCGGGGCTTTCTTT. It encodes CAISESRAGAFF.

This chain links TRBV5-1 with TRBJ2-7; D may match TRBD1 or TRBD2 (6 bases each). Trimming removed 1 base from V and 4 bases from J, with 12 bases in between. CDR3 length: 14 amino acids. Germline-derived CDR1 and CDR2 are SGHRS and YFSETQ. CDR3 sequence (DNA): TGCGCCAGCAGCTTGTTTGGGGGGCCGTACGAGCAGTACTTC. Residues: CASSLFGGPYEQYF.

The gene calls are TRBV13 and TRBJ2-1; 9 bases are shared with TRBD2. The CDR3 spans 16 residues. CDR1 and CDR2 (germline): PRHDT, FYEKMQ (reference sequence). V shed 3 bases and J 8 bases; nucleotides not matched to a gene: 11. The DNA of the CDR3 is TGTGCCAGCAGCTTGAGGGCGGTGCGGGGGGGCCATGAGCAGTTCTTC. Translation: CASSLRAVRGGHEQFF.

V usage is TRBV6-5 and J usage is TRBJ2-7; D perhaps matches TRBD2 (5 bases). The CDR3 loop spans 13 amino acids. Germline V gene sequence: CDR1 MNHEY, CDR2 SVGAGI. V lost 6 bases, J lost 1 base, and 10 bases lay in between. This CDR3 reads CASSGGLSYEQYF. The CDR3 DNA sequence: TGTGCCAGCAGCGGCGGGCTATCCTACGAGCAGTACTTC.

CDR3 region: CASSLGGQGNEKLFF. In nucleotides, the CDR3 is TGTGCCAGCAGCTTGGGGGGACAGGGGAATGAAAAACTGTTTTTT. The rearrangement links TRBV5-4 to TRBJ1-4, with TRBD1 matching over 10 bases. The V and J ends lost 0 bases and 5 bases, in that order; junction bases with no gene match: 1. The CDR3 is 15 residues long. From germline, CDR1 is SGHNT and CDR2 YYREEE (reference sequence).

The rearrangement uses TRBV24-1 and TRBJ2-1; weak D call: TRBD1 (6 bases). The germline CDR1 and CDR2 sequences are KGHDR and SFDVKD. This CDR3 has 15 amino acids. Trimming left V 5 bases short and J 1 base short, with 11 bases between. DNA for the CDR3: TGTGCCACCAGTGCCCTGACAGGTTCCTACAATGAGCAGTTCTTC. This translates into CATSALTGSYNEQFF.

V gene TRBV7-6 combines with J gene TRBJ2-7; maybe TRBD1 (5 bases). The CDR3 spans 15 residues. Germline values: CDR1 SGHVS, CDR2 FNYEAQ. V lost 5 bases and J lost 2, with 16 bases in between. The CDR3 DNA sequence: TGTGCCAGCAGCCCTTTTGAAGGGGAAACCTACGAGCAGTACTTC. This encodes CASSPFEGETYEQYF. Together with reference TRBV7-6 and TRBJ2-7, the CDR3 gives the full variable domain: GAGVSQSPRYKVTKRGQDVALRCDPISGHVSLYWYRQALGQGPEFLTYFNYEAQQDKSGLPNDRFSAERPEGSISTLTIQRTEQRDSAMYRCASSPFEGETYEQYFGPGTRLTVT.

The chain joins TRBV2 to TRBJ1-1; a weak D match, TRBD1 (5 bases). The CDR3 has 13 residues. Germline V gene sequence: CDR1 SNHLY, CDR2 FYNNEI. The V and J ends lost 8 bases and 2 bases respectively, with 12 bases between them. The CDR3 is CASGGRGNTEAFF. In DNA, the CDR3 is TGTGCCAGCGGGGGTCGAGGAAACACTGAAGCTTTCTTT. Filled out from reference TRBV2 and TRBJ1-1, the complete variable domain reads EPEVTQTPSHQVTQMGQEVILRCVPISNHLYFYWYRQILGQKVEFLVSFYNNEISEKSEIFDDQFSVERPDGSNFTLKIRSTKLEDSAMYFCASGGRGNTEAFFGQGTRLTVV.

The chain couples TRBV6-5 to TRBJ1-3, with D unresolved. This CDR3 is 13 amino acids long. V shed 7 bases and J shed 4 bases, with 11 bases lying between them. Germline V lookup: CDR1 MNHEY, CDR2 SVGAGI. The CDR3 DNA reads TGTGCCAGCACCGTACTCACGGGAAACACCATATATTTT. The encoded protein is CASTVLTGNTIYF.

The rearrangement joins TRBV7-9 to TRBJ2-1; tentatively, D is TRBD1 (6 bases). The V end was cut by 2 bases, the J end by 0 bases, with 8 bases between. Germline loops: CDR1 SEHNR, CDR2 FQNEAQ (reference sequence). The CDR3 has 15 residues. The CDR3 spells CASSLTQGSYNEQFF. CDR3 DNA sequence: TGTGCCAGCAGCTTAACACAGGGCTCCTACAATGAGCAGTTCTTC.

The gene calls are TRBV6-1 and TRBJ2-7; D is possibly TRBD2 (6 bases). From germline, CDR1 is MNHNS and CDR2 SASEGT. This CDR3 has 12 amino acids. Trimming pared 0 bases from V and 7 bases from J, leaving 7 bases between. CDR3 coding DNA: TGTGCCAGCAGTGAAGCGCGGGGTGAGCAGTACTTC. Residues: CASSEARGEQYF.

The CDR3 spells CASSLELIGNIQYF. CDR3 nucleotide sequence: TGTGCCAGCAGCTTAGAACTAATTGGAAACATTCAGTACTTC. The chain links TRBV11-2 to TRBJ2-4; D gene uncertain. Between the trimmed V and J ends, which lost 0 bases and 6 bases, there was a span of 9 bases. This CDR3 is built from 14 residues. Germline V lookup: CDR1 SGHAT, CDR2 FQNNGV.

This chain joins TRBV6-5 and TRBJ2-3; the D gene is possibly TRBD2 (7 bases). This CDR3 contains 15 residues. V was trimmed by 8 bases and J by 2 bases, leaving 17 bases between them. CDR1 and CDR2 from the germline V gene are MNHEY and SVGAGI. Written as DNA, the CDR3 is TGTGCCAGCCCCTCCCTGCGGGGGCACACAGATACGCAGTATTTT. The encoded protein is CASPSLRGHTDTQYF.